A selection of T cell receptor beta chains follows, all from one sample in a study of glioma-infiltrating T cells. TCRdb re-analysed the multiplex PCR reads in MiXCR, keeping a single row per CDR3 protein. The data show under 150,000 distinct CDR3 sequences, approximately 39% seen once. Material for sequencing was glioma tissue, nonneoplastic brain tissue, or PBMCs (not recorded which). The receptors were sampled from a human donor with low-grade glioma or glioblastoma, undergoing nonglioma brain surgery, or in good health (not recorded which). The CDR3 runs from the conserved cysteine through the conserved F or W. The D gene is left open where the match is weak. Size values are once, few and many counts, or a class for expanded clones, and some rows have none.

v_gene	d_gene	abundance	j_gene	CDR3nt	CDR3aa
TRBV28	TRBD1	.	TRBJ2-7	TGTGCCAGCAGTAGGGACAGGTACGAGCAGTACTTC	CASSRDRYEQYF
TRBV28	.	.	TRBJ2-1	TGTGCCAGCAGTCACCGGGACGGATACAATGAGCAGTTCTTC	CASSHRDGYNEQFF
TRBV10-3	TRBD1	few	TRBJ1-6	TGTGCCATCAGTGAGTCACAGGGGGTCAGATCACCCCTCCACTTT	CAISESQGVRSPLHF
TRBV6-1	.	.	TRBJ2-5	TGTGTCAGCAGTGAAAACGGAAACAGGGACCAGTACTTC	CVSSENGNRDQYF
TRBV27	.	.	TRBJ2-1	TGTGCCAGCAGCTTGGTTGGCGGGGCCTTCGGTGAGCAGTTCTTC	CASSLVGGAFGEQFF
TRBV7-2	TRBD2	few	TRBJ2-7	TGTGCCAGCAGCTTAGCCGGGACTAGCGTCTACGAGCAGTACTTC	CASSLAGTSVYEQYF
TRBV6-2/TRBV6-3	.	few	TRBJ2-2	TGTGCCAGCAGAAATGGGGTCACCGGGGAGCTGTTTTTT	CASRNGVTGELFF
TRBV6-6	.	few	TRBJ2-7	TGTGCCAGCAGTTACGAGGGGGGATCGGCCTACGAGCAGTACTTC	CASSYEGGSAYEQYF
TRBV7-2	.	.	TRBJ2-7	TGTGCCAGCAGCTCCCGATCGAGCCTAACCTACGAGCAGTACTTC	CASSSRSSLTYEQYF
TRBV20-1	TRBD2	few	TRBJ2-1	TGCAGTGCTAGGCTAATGACTAGCGGGAACTACAATGAGCAGTTCTTC	CSARLMTSGNYNEQFF
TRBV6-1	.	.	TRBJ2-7	TGTGCCAGCTCTCATGATCCGGCCAGGGTCTACGAGCAGTACTTC	CASSHDPARVYEQYF
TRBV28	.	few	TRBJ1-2	TGTGCCAGCAGTTTAAATCCCCTTTCGACGGGCAGCTATGGCTACACCTTC	CASSLNPLSTGSYGYTF
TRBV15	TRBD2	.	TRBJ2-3	TGTGCCACCAGCAGAGTAGCGGGGGGCTACACAAATACGCAGTATTTT	CATSRVAGGYTNTQYF
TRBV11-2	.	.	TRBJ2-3	TGTGCCAGCACCCCGAACGGGTTGGGCACAGATACGCAGTATTTT	CASTPNGLGTDTQYF
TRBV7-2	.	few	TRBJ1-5	TGTGCCAGCAGCCAAGTAGGTGCTTTCAATCAGCCCCAGCATTTT	CASSQVGAFNQPQHF
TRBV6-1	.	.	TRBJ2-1	TGTGCCAGCAGCGCCAGCCGGGGGGCCGGCTACAATGAGCAGTTCTTC	CASSASRGAGYNEQFF
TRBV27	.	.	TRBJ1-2	TGTGCCAGCAGTTTATCGGGGGGCACAGTTAACTATGGCTACACCTTC	CASSLSGGTVNYGYTF
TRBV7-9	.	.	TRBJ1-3	TGCGCCAGCAGCTTGCTATCTGGGACTGACTTCTCTGGAAACACCATATATTTT	CASSLLSGTDFSGNTIYF